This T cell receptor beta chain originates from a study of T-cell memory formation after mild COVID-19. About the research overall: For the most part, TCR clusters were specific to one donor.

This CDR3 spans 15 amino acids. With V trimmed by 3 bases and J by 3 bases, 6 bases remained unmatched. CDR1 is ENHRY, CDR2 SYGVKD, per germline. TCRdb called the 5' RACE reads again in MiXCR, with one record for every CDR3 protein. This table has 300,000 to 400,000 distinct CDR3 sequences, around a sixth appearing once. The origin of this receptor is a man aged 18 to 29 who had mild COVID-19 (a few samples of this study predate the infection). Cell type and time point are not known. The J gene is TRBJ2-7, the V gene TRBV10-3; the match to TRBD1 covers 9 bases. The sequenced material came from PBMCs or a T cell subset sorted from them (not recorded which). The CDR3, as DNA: TGTGCCATCAGTGATACCGGGACAGGGAACTACGAGCAGTACTTC. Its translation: CAISDTGTGNYEQYF.